The rows below give T cell receptor beta chains drawn from one sample of a study of CD8 T cells in ankylosing spondylitis. TCRdb reprocessed the 5' RACE reads with MiXCR, giving one entry per CDR3 protein. The repertoire consists of approximately 260,000 distinct CDR3 sequences, with 15% to 20% occurring once and the leading ten covering around a third. Material: blood, either unsorted or a sorted T cell fraction (not recorded which). These receptors were obtained from a male donor with ankylosing spondylitis or in good health (not recorded which). The CDR3 runs from the conserved cysteine through the conserved F or W. D genes are given only for firm matches. The listing skips clone size in some rows; elsewhere it reads once, few, many or a size class.

TGTGCCAGCAGCTCCCCTGTCGGGGCCTATTCTTCCGGGGAGCTGTTTTTT,CASSSPVGAYSSGELFF,few,TRBV5-6,.,TRBJ2-2
TGTGCCAGCAGCCCATGGGGCGTCTACGAGCAGTACTTC,CASSPWGVYEQYF,few,TRBV12-3/TRBV12-4,.,TRBJ2-7
TGTGCCAGCAGCTCGGAAGAGAGGGGCACAGATACGCAGTATTTT,CASSSEERGTDTQYF,.,TRBV5-6,.,TRBJ2-3
TGCAGTGCTAGAGATATAGGCCTGGAGCAGTTCTTC,CSARDIGLEQFF,.,TRBV20-1,.,TRBJ2-1
TGTGCCAGCAGCGTCTACCCGTCAGGGAACGACGAGCAGTACTTC,CASSVYPSGNDEQYF,.,TRBV6-2/TRBV6-3,.,TRBJ2-7
TGTGCCAGCAGTTACTCGACAGGGAGAAAGTTCGGGGAGCAGTTCTTC,CASSYSTGRKFGEQFF,few,TRBV6-2/TRBV6-3,TRBD1,TRBJ2-1
TGCGCCAGCAGAGGCTACAATGAGCAGTTCTTC,CASRGYNEQFF,many,TRBV4-3,.,TRBJ2-1
TGTGCCAGCGGGACAGGGTTGCAGTATTTT,CASGTGLQYF,.,TRBV25-1,TRBD1,TRBJ2-3
TGTGCCAGCAGCTTACCCGGGACAGGCCCTATTATACGCTCCTACAATGAGCAGTTCTTC,CASSLPGTGPIIRSYNEQFF,.,TRBV11-2,TRBD1,TRBJ2-1
TGTGCCAGCAGCTTAGGAGTTCGTGAGCAGTTCTTC,CASSLGVREQFF,.,TRBV7-4,.,TRBJ2-1
TGCAGCGTTCAGACTAGCGCGGGGTTTGGAGAGCAGTACTTC,CSVQTSAGFGEQYF,few,TRBV29-1,TRBD2,TRBJ2-7
TGTGCCAGCAGCCAAGCGGGAGGGCCCTACGAGCAGTACTTC,CASSQAGGPYEQYF,.,TRBV4-2,TRBD2,TRBJ2-7
TGTGCCAGCAGCTTAGCTGTTAGCGGGAGAACCTACGAGCAGTACTTC,CASSLAVSGRTYEQYF,few,TRBV11-2,TRBD2,TRBJ2-7
TGTGCCAGCAGTGGGCGGGCGTCCTCCTACGAGCAGTACTTC,CASSGRASSYEQYF,.,TRBV2,.,TRBJ2-7
TGCAGCGTTGTACTAGCGGGAGGGCCGTGGGAGACCCAGTACTTC,CSVVLAGGPWETQYF,.,TRBV29-1,TRBD2,TRBJ2-5
TGTGCCATCAACAGTGATGGCACTGAAGCTTTCTTT,CAINSDGTEAFF,.,TRBV10-3,.,TRBJ1-1
TGTGCCAGCAGTGAAGAATCCGAGCCCAGTCTCCAAGAGACCCAGTACTTC,CASSEESEPSLQETQYF,few,TRBV6-1,.,TRBJ2-5
TGCAGCGTTGACGGGACTAGCGGGACCGACTCCTACAATGAGCAGTTCTTC,CSVDGTSGTDSYNEQFF,.,TRBV29-1,TRBD2,TRBJ2-1
TGTGCCAGCAGCTTCAGGGGACCTAGGGGCTACGAGCAGTACTTC,CASSFRGPRGYEQYF,.,TRBV13,.,TRBJ2-7
TGTGCCAGCAGCCGAAGTCCTCCCGGGGGGAGGTTAGGTAACACTGAAGCTTTCTTT,CASSRSPPGGRLGNTEAFF,once,TRBV6-2/TRBV6-3,.,TRBJ1-1
TGTGCCAGCAGCTTAGGGACAGGGGACTATGGCTACACCTTC,CASSLGTGDYGYTF,few,TRBV7-9,TRBD1,TRBJ1-2
TGCGCCAGCAGCCCGGGACTAGCGGGGAACAATGAGCAGTTCTTC,CASSPGLAGNNEQFF,few,TRBV5-1,TRBD2,TRBJ2-1
TGTGCCAGCAGCCCCACTACGGGAGAGTACACCGGGGAGCTGTTTTTT,CASSPTTGEYTGELFF,few,TRBV7-9,.,TRBJ2-2
TGTGCCAGCAGTTTATTTGGACAGGGCGGAAACACCATATATTTT,CASSLFGQGGNTIYF,many,TRBV28,TRBD1,TRBJ1-3
TGTGCCAGCAGTTTACATCAGGGGGCCACTGAAGCTTTCTTT,CASSLHQGATEAFF,few,TRBV27,TRBD1,TRBJ1-1
TGTGCCAGCACCGGAGGGGGGGACGAGCAGTACTTC,CASTGGGDEQYF,few,TRBV13,.,TRBJ2-7
TGTGCTAGCAGCTTAGGTGGACTAGCAGGGGAGACCCAGTACTTC,CASSLGGLAGETQYF,few,TRBV7-7,TRBD2,TRBJ2-5
TGCGCCAGCAGCTCAGGACTAGCGGGAGACATTACGGATACGCAGTATTTT,CASSSGLAGDITDTQYF,.,TRBV5-1,TRBD2,TRBJ2-3
TGTGCCAGCAGCCAAAGGACTAGCCGTGGGGAGACCCAGTACTTC,CASSQRTSRGETQYF,many,TRBV7-2,TRBD2,TRBJ2-5
TGCGCCAGCAGCTTGGCCCCTGGGAGCGAGATTGGGGGCACAGATACGCAGTATTTT,CASSLAPGSEIGGTDTQYF,few,TRBV5-1,.,TRBJ2-3
TGCAGTGCTAGGGATCCCGGGACAGGATCCTACGAGCAGTACTTC,CSARDPGTGSYEQYF,few,TRBV20-1,TRBD1,TRBJ2-7
TGCGCCAGCAGCCAAGGATTGTGGCAGAGCTCCTACGAGCAGTACTTC,CASSQGLWQSSYEQYF,few,TRBV4-1,.,TRBJ2-7
TGTGCCAGCAGTTTCTGGTTAAACCAGAACACTGAAGCTTTCTTT,CASSFWLNQNTEAFF,.,TRBV12-3/TRBV12-4,.,TRBJ1-1
TGTGCCAGCAGCCCTAGGGGAGCACCGAGCTCCTACGAGCAGTACTTC,CASSPRGAPSSYEQYF,many,TRBV4-2,.,TRBJ2-7
TGTGCCACCAGTGATCCCCTGGGACAGGGGTTTGAAGAGCAGTACTTC,CATSDPLGQGFEEQYF,few,TRBV24-1,TRBD1,TRBJ2-7
TGCAGTGCTAGAGGCCAGTTAGCGGGAGTGGACACCGGGGAGCTGTTTTTT,CSARGQLAGVDTGELFF,many,TRBV20-1,TRBD2,TRBJ2-2
TGTGCCAGCAGCTTAGGGGGACAGGGATTCTACAATGAGCAGTTCTTC,CASSLGGQGFYNEQFF,.,TRBV7-9,TRBD1,TRBJ2-1
TGCAGCGTTGAGGGGCTAACGGAAAAGCGGTACAATGAGCAGTTCTTC,CSVEGLTEKRYNEQFF,many,TRBV29-1,.,TRBJ2-1
TGCGCCAGCAGCCAAGATGGGCCCTTACACAGGGTATCGGCGTACTTC,CASSQDGPLHRVSAYF,few,TRBV4-3,.,TRBJ2-7
TGCGCCAGCAGCCAGGCAGGGGACGGGAGTGCGACTAGCACAGATACGCAGTATTTT,CASSQAGDGSATSTDTQYF,few,TRBV4-1,.,TRBJ2-3
TGCGCCAGCAGCCAAGATTTAAGCGGGAGACTTATCGGGGAGCTGTTTTTT,CASSQDLSGRLIGELFF,.,TRBV4-3,TRBD2,TRBJ2-2
TGCAGCTTAGGATCCATGAACACTGAAGCTTTCTTT,CSLGSMNTEAFF,few,TRBV29-1,.,TRBJ1-1
TGTGCCAGCAGTTCAATAGCGGGGGTCGTTGCTACAGGCACAGATACGCAGTATTTT,CASSSIAGVVATGTDTQYF,few,TRBV2,TRBD2,TRBJ2-3
TGTGCCAGCAGCTCAGGCGGGTTAAACAATCAGCCCCAGCATTTT,CASSSGGLNNQPQHF,many,TRBV7-9,.,TRBJ1-5
TGCAGTGCTAGAGCGGACGCGGGCGGCCCCTACGAGCAGTACTTC,CSARADAGGPYEQYF,few,TRBV20-1,.,TRBJ2-7
TGCAGTGCTAGCGGGGGGCTAGCCGGGAGGCAAGAGACCCAGTACTTC,CSASGGLAGRQETQYF,few,TRBV20-1,.,TRBJ2-5
TGCGCCAGCAGCCAAGAGAGGCCCCGGGGCGCAACTAATGAAAAACTGTTTTTT,CASSQERPRGATNEKLFF,.,TRBV4-1,.,TRBJ1-4
TGTGCCAGCAGCTTAACGTCGGGGACAGGACCAAATACGCAGTATTTT,CASSLTSGTGPNTQYF,few,TRBV7-3,TRBD1,TRBJ2-3
TGCAGTGCTAGGACTAGCGGGAGAGGGGTCTACGAGCAGTACTTC,CSARTSGRGVYEQYF,.,TRBV20-1,TRBD2,TRBJ2-7
TGTGCCAGCAGTCCACCCTACAGGGTCGATGGCTACACCTTC,CASSPPYRVDGYTF,.,TRBV12-3/TRBV12-4,.,TRBJ1-2
TGTGCCAGCCATAATAGGGGGACACCGAACACCGGGGAGCTGTTTTTT,CASHNRGTPNTGELFF,.,TRBV7-2,.,TRBJ2-2
TGTGCCAGCAGCGATCCTAGCGGGAGTTACAATGAGCAGTTCTTC,CASSDPSGSYNEQFF,many,TRBV9,TRBD2,TRBJ2-1
TGTGCCAGCATCACGACCGGGACAGGGACGGGTCTGGGCTCCTACGAGCAGTACTTC,CASITTGTGTGLGSYEQYF,few,TRBV11-1,TRBD1,TRBJ2-7
TGCGCCAGCAGCCAAGCCGCGGGAGAAGGCAATGAGCAGTTCTTC,CASSQAAGEGNEQFF,few,TRBV4-1,TRBD2,TRBJ2-1